This T cell receptor beta chain was documented in a study of radiotherapy plus CTLA-4 blockade in lung cancer. Study results and limitations: Per reports, early blood T cell clone dynamics, plus interferon-beta, forecast response most strongly. Some TCR clones had been derived from tumors. These clones expanded in peripheral blood after radiotherapy plus ipilimumab.

This CDR3 is built from 14 residues. The V segment lost 3 bases and the J segment 8 bases; nucleotides outside the gene matches: 6. The germline gives CDR1 SGHNT, CDR2 YYREEE (reference sequence). A remark on this clone: The antigen remains undetermined.

TCRdb keeps only in-frame clones here, not all; method: immunoSEQ multiplex PCR. The sample has 45,000 or so clones, approximately 70% seen once; the top ten hold roughly 4%. Receiving focal radiation plus CTLA-4 blockade with ipilimumab were patients who had chemo-refractory metastatic non-small-cell lung cancer. The origin of this receptor is a human donor with non-small cell lung cancer who had a complete response to radiotherapy plus ipilimumab. The V and J genes are TRBV5-4 and TRBJ1-2, with 11 bases lining up with TRBD1. This specimen consisted of peripheral blood, obtained from a patient treated with radiotherapy plus ipilimumab. For the CDR3, the DNA is TGTGCCAGCAGCTGGACAGGGGGCGCGGAAGGCTACACCTTC. It specifies CASSWTGGAEGYTF.